The 6 T cell receptor beta chains below come from one sample, sequenced in a study of blood T cell repertoires in COVID-19. Here immunoSEQ multiplex PCR was the method, and the copy in TCRdb shows in-frame clones only, minus some. This sample has 150,000 to 200,000 clones; approximately 87% occur once, and the top ten carry approximately 11%. Sequencing was carried out using peripheral blood. These receptors originate from a woman aged 55-70 years with COVID-19, enrolled during active disease.

This clone was counted a few times. V and J are TRBV6-5 and TRBJ1-3; D possibly corresponds to TRBD1 (6 bases). There are 14 residues in the CDR3. Trimming removed 6 bases at V and 3 bases at J, with 12 bases between. Germline-derived CDR1 and CDR2 are MNHEY and SVGAGI. The CDR3 here is CASRLRGGGNTIYF. In nucleotides, the CDR3 is TGTGCCAGCAGGCTCAGGGGTGGTGGAAACACCATATATTTT.

The J gene is TRBJ2-2, the V gene TRBV24-1; D may be TRBD2 (6 bases). V lost 10 bases, J lost 4 bases, and 18 bases lay in between. The CDR3 extends over 15 amino acids. Looked up from germline, CDR1 is KGHDR and CDR2 is SFDVKD. The CDR3: CATRGQRASTGELFF. CDR3 sequence (DNA): TGTGCCACAAGGGGCCAGCGGGCGTCCACCGGGGAGCTGTTTTTT.

This rearrangement joins TRBV6-5 to TRBJ2-1; TRBD1 matches at 7 bases. Germline lookup yields CDR1 MNHEY and CDR2 SVGAGI. The CDR3 runs 15 residues. V lost 0 bases, J lost 5 bases, and 4 bases stayed unmatched. CDR3 amino acids: CASSYSGGRNNEQFF. CDR3 DNA sequence: TGTGCCAGCAGTTACTCAGGGGGCCGGAACAATGAGCAGTTCTTC.

The chain links TRBV5-8 to TRBJ1-5, with D hard to call. The CDR3 contains 12 residues. Trimming took 0 bases from V and 7 from J, leaving 5 bases between them. Germline loops: CDR1 SGHTS, CDR2 YDEGEE. CDR3 nucleotides: TGTGCCAGCAGCTTGGTTTCGCAGCCCCAGCATTTT. Amino acid sequence: CASSLVSQPQHF.

The chain joins TRBV11-3 to TRBJ1-3, with 8 nucleotides matching TRBD1. The germline gives CDR1 SGHNT, CDR2 YENEEA. This CDR3 comprises 16 residues. V dropped 2 bases and J dropped 1; count of bases not matched to a gene: 4. The CDR3 DNA sequence: TGTGCCAGCAGCTTACGGACAGGGAAGTCTGGAAACACCATATATTTT. Its protein is CASSLRTGKSGNTIYF.

This clone has a single count. The genes are TRBV2 and TRBJ2-7, with TRBD1 identical over 7 bases. V trimming: 5 bases; J trimming: 7 bases; junction bases outside the gene matches: 8. Looked up from germline, CDR1 is SNHLY and CDR2 is FYNNEI. The CDR3 is made up of 13 amino acids. CDR3 sequence (DNA): TGTGCCAGCAGTCTAGACAGGGATCAAGAGCAGTACTTC. Translation gives CASSLDRDQEQYF.